This T cell receptor beta chain is drawn from a study of beta chain features in type 1 diabetes (dated by TCRdb to 2017 to 2018). As for the study more broadly: Mean age, gender distribution, total cell number and subset yield were not different between patients and healthy donors. Naive and central memory subsets were obtained from all 30 or so donors, but regulatory and stem cell-like memory subsets were isolated from only 8 patients and about 8 healthy donors. The study compared the TCRB repertoires of sorted circulating CD4+ T cell subsets in recently diagnosed type 1 diabetes patients with those in matched healthy donors. Across all samples, some 100,000,000 sorted cells were examined, and cell number per subset correlated strongly with RNA yield. What the authors observed across the whole study: Because the HLA sub-analyses included only small numbers of individuals, any influence of HLA type on TCRB rearrangement was left unresolved. Sequencing cDNA rather than genomic DNA could over-represent highly expressing activated cells, although activation and CD3 levels did not differ between groups. Naive, central memory and regulatory TCRB repertoires appeared to be more alike among patients than among healthy donors. At VDJ recombination sites, patients with type 1 diabetes made fewer insertions and deleted more nucleotides, a pattern implying thymic rearrangement abnormalities. In all four CD4+ subsets, TCRB CDR3 length was moderately but significantly shorter in type 1 diabetes patients. PCR might favor shorter templates, but patient and control samples were amplified and corrected together, so any skew would affect both groups equally.

In regard to this clone: Its antigen is not yet known. No base-level quality is on record; no much larger clone is a single base apart.

Spanning cysteine to phenylalanine, the CDR3 consists of 17 amino acids. Left in the record is the CDR3 DNA by itself, 51 bases read in frame from the first base. Ends trimmed: V by 6 bases, J by 2 bases; bases unmatched to a gene: 9. Per the germline V gene, SGHAT is the CDR1 and FQNNGV is the CDR2. The entire amount of isolated RNA was reverse transcribed using the High Capacity cDNA Reverse Transcription Kit, so the sequenced TCRB transcripts were expressed ones. Naive, central memory and regulatory T cell samples underwent deep immunoSEQ sequencing, averaging roughly 3.4 million total reads per sample. After sorted cells were lysed in RLT buffer, RNA was extracted with DNase-treated RNeasy Micro or Mini kits, with the choice depending on cell number. Each cell subset was processed on its own to prevent cross-contamination, while patient and healthy donor samples were processed together. TCRB sequences were amplified from cDNA with the immunoSEQ multiplex PCR, producing 87-bp fragments spanning the CDR3 region. Amplicons were sequenced on the Illumina HiSeq platform. Regarding the original processing steps: Synthetic template baselines were used to correct PCR bias computationally, reads within Hamming distance 2 were collapsed, and singletons that could not be merged were discarded. By aligning reads against IMGT, V, D and J genes, CDR3 length, and insertions or deletions at six rearrangement sites were assigned. Clonotype counts were normalized to sorted cell number within each subset before computing true diversity and Gini coefficients with the tcR R package. The overlap coefficient, calculated on TCRB nucleotide sequences, was used to quantify repertoire sharing. Sourced from immuneACCESS, this table was stored by TCRdb with only in-frame sequences that have V and J called. A share of the clones is absent; for the studies checked, an unresolved V gene accounts for under half, and the remainder has no known explanation. V and J calls and clone size are as listed in that table; D and trimming were resolved from the DNA. The sample has approximately 160,000 clones on record, roughly 9.1% of them singletons. The top ten hold 2.3% of the sample.

Each donor gave one peripheral blood draw, approximately 100 mL on average, collected into heparinised tubes. A BD FACSAria II and a panel including CD45RO, CCR7, CD25, CD127, CD95 and CD27 were used to sort naive, central memory, regulatory and stem cell-like memory CD4+ T cells. A purity above 95% was achieved for all sorted populations. PBMCs were isolated immediately by Lymphoprep density gradient centrifugation and stained directly without culture. To minimize batch effects, samples were stained and sorted in pairs, one healthy donor with one patient per experiment. The source of this sequence is a young woman in good health. The V gene is TRBV11-2 and the J gene is TRBJ2-5; 13 bases in the junction line up with TRBD2. Sequenced: central memory CD4+ T cells from blood. The DNA is as follows: TGTGCCAGCAGTCCAAGACTAGCGGGGGGCACGCAAGAGACCCAGTACTTC. Its translation reads: CASSPRLAGGTQETQYF.